A single sample gave rise to the 12 T cell receptor beta chains below, sequenced in a study of cytomegalovirus exposure and HLA in healthy donors. Primers for the PCR totalled 60 Vbeta and 13 Jbeta. Assay: immunoSEQ multiplex PCR; the TCRdb copy retains only in-frame clones and omits some. The sample shows around 100,000 clones, 82% of them seen only once. Sequencing was done on a sample of PBMCs. The source is a man younger than 40 in good health and CMV-seropositive.

This clone was observed once. The chain recombines TRBV18 with TRBJ1-1; tentative D call: TRBD1 (6 bases). CDR1 is KGHSH and CDR2 is LQKENI in the germline V gene. The CDR3 sequence is 17 residues long. V lost 3 bases, J lost 0 bases, and 17 bases lay in between. The CDR3 DNA is TGTGCCAGCTCACCCCAATCTCCGGGACAAGTGAACACTGAAGCTTTCTTT. Translation gives CASSPQSPGQVNTEAFF.

The chain is built from TRBV2 and TRBJ2-5; 9 nucleotides line up with TRBD1. The J call may be incorrect, as the DNA end agrees better with TRBJ2-7. CDR3 length equals 13 residues. Germline loops: CDR1 SNHLY, CDR2 FYNNEI. In nucleotides, the CDR3 is TGTGCCAGCAGTCTGGACAGGGGCTACGAGCAGTACTTC. Its protein product is CASSLDRGYEQYF.

V usage is TRBV7-9 and J usage is TRBJ2-5, with 10 bases matching TRBD2. V was pared by 1 base and J by 2 bases, with 10 bases of the junction left unmatched. The CDR3 contains 18 residues. Germline loops: CDR1 SEHNR, CDR2 FQNEAQ (reference sequence). This chain's CDR3 is CASSLGIAGGRGQETQYF. CDR3 coding DNA: TGTGCCAGCAGCTTAGGAATAGCGGGAGGCCGGGGACAAGAGACCCAGTACTTC.

The chain links TRBV4-2 to TRBJ2-3, with 7 bases aligning to TRBD1. The CDR3 consists of 17 residues. CDR1 is LGHNA and CDR2 is YNFKEQ in the germline V gene. J gave up 2 bases and V 4 bases, and 12 bases lay outside the gene matches. CDR3 in amino acids: CASSRDRLTQLTDTQYF. The CDR3 DNA reads as TGTGCCAGCAGCCGGGACAGACTTACTCAACTCACAGATACGCAGTATTTT.

The gene calls are TRBV19 and TRBJ2-2; TRBD2 agrees at 7 bases. Trimming cost V 5 bases and J 5 bases; bases outside gene matches: 8. Germline lookup yields CDR1 LNHDA and CDR2 SQIVND (reference sequence). This CDR3 region has 15 residues. The CDR3 nucleotides are TGTGCCAGTAGTTCCCGGGAGGAGCCTACCGGGGAGCTGTTTTTT. Translating it yields CASSSREEPTGELFF.

The chain carries TRBV6-5 and TRBJ1-2; no firm D call. The CDR3 contains 12 residues. CDR1 and CDR2 (germline): MNHEY, SVGAGI. V lost 4 bases and J lost 8, with 11 bases in between. CDR3 sequence (DNA): TGTGCCAGCAGTTTGCGAGGGAACGGCTACACCTTC. Translated: CASSLRGNGYTF.

The rearrangement uses TRBV5-4 and TRBJ2-2; the D gene is possibly TRBD1 (6 bases). The CDR3 contains 15 residues. Germline lookup yields CDR1 SGHNT and CDR2 YYREEE (reference sequence). V was trimmed by 0 bases and J by 1 base, leaving 7 bases between them. The DNA for the CDR3 is TGTGCCAGCAGCTTGGCCAGGGGGAACACCGGGGAGCTGTTTTTT. Residues: CASSLARGNTGELFF. The whole variable domain, filled in from reference TRBV5-4 and TRBJ2-2, reads ETGVTQSPTHLIKTRGQQVTLRCSSQSGHNTVSWYQQALGQGPQFIFQYYREEENGRGNFPPRFSGLQFPNYSSELNVNALELDDSALYLCASSLARGNTGELFFGEGSRLTVL.

This clone appeared once. The chain employs TRBV11-2 and TRBJ2-7; the D is unclear. The CDR3 has 13 residues. V was trimmed by 1 base and J by 6 bases, leaving 10 bases between them. Looked up from germline, CDR1 is SGHAT and CDR2 is FQNNGV. In DNA form, the CDR3 reads TGTGCCAGCAGCTTAGTCGCGGTAAGCGAGCAGTACTTC. It yields the protein CASSLVAVSEQYF.

This chain links TRBV29-1 with TRBJ1-2, with a tentative D call TRBD1 (6 bases). Per germline, CDR1 SQVTM and CDR2 ANQGSEA. The CDR3 is made up of 14 amino acids. The V gene lost 7 bases and the J gene lost 0 bases, with 15 bases spanning the gap. The CDR3 sequence is CSALPGTPNYGYTF. CDR3 coding DNA: TGCAGCGCCTTGCCCGGGACACCTAACTATGGCTACACCTTC. Full variable domain (outside the CDR3, taken from reference TRBV29-1 and TRBJ1-2): SAVISQKPSRDICQRGTSLTIQCQVDSQVTMMFWYRQQPGQSLTLIATANQGSEATYESGFVIDKFPISRPNLTFSTLTVSNMSPEDSSIYLCSALPGTPNYGYTFGSGTRLTVV.

The J gene is TRBJ2-1, the V gene TRBV18; the match to TRBD2 covers 15 bases. J lost 4 bases, V lost 3 bases, and 7 bases had no gene match. Germline assignment: CDR1 KGHSH and CDR2 LQKENI. The CDR3 spans 18 residues. CDR3 amino acids: CASSPGLAGGNNYNEQFF. Here the CDR3 DNA reads TGTGCCAGCTCACCCGGACTAGCGGGAGGGAATAATTACAATGAGCAGTTCTTC.

In its sample, this clone was seen once. The rearrangement joins TRBV2 to TRBJ2-5, with 9 bases lining up with TRBD1. This CDR3 region has 18 residues. The ends lost 8 bases at V and 4 bases at J; junction bases unmatched: 20. The germline V gene has CDR1 SNHLY and CDR2 FYNNEI. The CDR3 here is CASWKSGTGRGGGETQYF. The CDR3 nucleotides read TGTGCCAGCTGGAAATCCGGGACAGGGCGAGGAGGTGGAGAGACCCAGTACTTC.

The genes are TRBV14 and TRBJ1-2, with D tentatively TRBD1 (5 bases). Germline CDR1 is SGHDN and CDR2 is FVKESK. V was trimmed by 3 bases and J by 6 bases, leaving 8 bases between them. The CDR3 covers 12 residues. The CDR3 spells CASSHGGNGYTF. The DNA of the CDR3 is TGTGCCAGCAGCCACGGGGGGAATGGCTACACCTTC.